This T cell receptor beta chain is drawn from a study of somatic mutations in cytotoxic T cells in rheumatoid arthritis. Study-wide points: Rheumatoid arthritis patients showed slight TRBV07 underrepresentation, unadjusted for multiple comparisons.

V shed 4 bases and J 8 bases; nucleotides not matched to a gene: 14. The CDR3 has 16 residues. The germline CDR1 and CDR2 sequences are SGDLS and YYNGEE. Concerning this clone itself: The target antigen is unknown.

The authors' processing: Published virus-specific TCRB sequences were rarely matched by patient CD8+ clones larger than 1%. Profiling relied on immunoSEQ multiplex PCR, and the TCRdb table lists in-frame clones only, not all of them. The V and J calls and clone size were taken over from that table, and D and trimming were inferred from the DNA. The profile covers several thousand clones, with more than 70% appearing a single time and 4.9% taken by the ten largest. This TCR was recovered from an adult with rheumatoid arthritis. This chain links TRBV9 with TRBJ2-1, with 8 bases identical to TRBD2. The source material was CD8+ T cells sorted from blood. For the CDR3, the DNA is TGTGCCAGCAGCATCGAGGGGAGCGGGAGTTCCGATGAGCAGTTCTTC. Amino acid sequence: CASSIEGSGSSDEQFF.